What follows are 20 T cell receptor beta chains derived from one specimen sequenced in a study of T cell changes during pregnancy in multiple sclerosis. Clones were sequenced by immunoSEQ multiplex PCR, and TCRdb holds only the in-frame ones, with some missing. The table lists some 99,000 clones, around 93% of them singletons. The sample in question was peripheral blood, obtained after pregnancy. The receptors were sampled from a female donor with multiple sclerosis, enrolled in a pregnancy study.

The chain carries TRBV29-1 and TRBJ1-1, with 10 bases lining up with TRBD1. CDR3 length: 16 amino acids. Losses at the gene ends were 5 bases for V and 1 base for J; bases not matched to a gene: 10. CDR1 and CDR2 (germline): SQVTM, ANQGSEA. CDR3 amino acids: CSVSPGQGRTNTEAFF. The CDR3 nucleotides read TGCAGCGTTTCACCGGGACAGGGGCGAACGAACACTGAAGCTTTCTTT.

J is TRBJ2-2 and V is TRBV11-2; D remains ambiguous. The V end was cut by 6 bases, the J end by 2 bases, with 13 bases between. The germline gives CDR1 SGHAT, CDR2 FQNNGV. This CDR3 has 15 amino acids. CDR3 DNA sequence: TGTGCCAGCAGTTTTGGCGGATTTAACACCGGGGAGCTGTTTTTT. Amino acids: CASSFGGFNTGELFF.

This clone came up once. The CDR3 sequence: CASSRTGGNEQFF. In DNA, the CDR3 is TGTGCCAGCAGCCGCACAGGGGGCAATGAGCAGTTCTTC. J is TRBJ2-1 and V is TRBV27; 8 bases align to TRBD1. V lost 6 bases to trimming and J lost 6 bases; unmatched junction nucleotides: 4. Germline V gene sequence: CDR1 MNHEY, CDR2 SMNVEV (reference sequence). CDR3 length: 13 residues.

This sequence joins TRBV19 and TRBJ2-1; no clear D. V was pared by 5 bases and J by 4 bases, with 3 bases between. CDR3 size: 11 residues. Germline loops: CDR1 LNHDA, CDR2 SQIVND (reference sequence). The CDR3 coding sequence is TGTGCCAGTAGTCTATACAATGAGCAGTTCTTC. Protein product: CASSLYNEQFF.

V usage is TRBV30 and J usage is TRBJ1-5, with a tentative D call TRBD1 (5 bases). Per germline, CDR1 GTSNPN and CDR2 SVGIG (reference sequence). The CDR3 runs to 16 residues. V was clipped by 2 bases and J by 0 bases, with 14 bases between them. CDR3 coding DNA: TGTGCCTGGAGTCGGGGAGGGGCGTATAGCAATCAGCCCCAGCATTTT. This encodes CAWSRGGAYSNQPQHF.

The genes are TRBV5-5 and TRBJ2-2; D is possibly TRBD2 (7 bases). Per the germline V gene, CDR1 is SGHKS and CDR2 is YYEKEE (reference sequence). This CDR3 region has 16 residues. V gave up 0 bases and J gave up 4 bases, with 13 bases separating them. The CDR3 DNA follows: TGTGCCAGCAGCTTGGAGGGGGGGGCTGGCACCGGGGAGCTGTTTTTT. Translated, it gives CASSLEGGAGTGELFF.

V gene TRBV19 combines with J gene TRBJ1-1; D might be TRBD1 (6 bases). CDR3 length: 15 amino acids. Germline CDR1 reads LNHDA; CDR2 reads SQIVND (reference sequence). Trimming left V 6 bases short and J 1 base short, with 15 bases between. The DNA for the CDR3 is TGTGCCAGTAGGACCCGGGGGGGCGAGAACACTGAAGCTTTCTTT. Translation: CASRTRGGENTEAFF.

This clone was recorded once. The chain recombines TRBV7-9 with TRBJ1-2; 7 nucleotides align to TRBD1. Germline V CDR1 and CDR2: SEHNR, FQNEAQ (reference sequence). V dropped 6 bases and J dropped 4; count of bases not matched to a gene: 8. The CDR3 contains 14 residues. Here the CDR3 DNA reads TGTGCCAGCAGTTTCCAGGGGGTGGTCTATGGCTACACCTTC. Protein product: CASSFQGVVYGYTF. Using reference TRBV7-9 and TRBJ1-2 for the parts outside the CDR3, the full variable domain is DTGVSQNPRHKITKRGQNVTFRCDPISEHNRLYWYRQTLGQGPEFLTYFQNEAQLEKSRLLSDRFSAERPKGSFSTLEIQRTEQGDSAMYLCASSFQGVVYGYTFGSGTRLTVV.

This clone was recorded only once. The chain couples TRBV6-1 to TRBJ2-7, with TRBD2 matching 12 bases. Germline V gene lookup returns CDR1 MNHNS and CDR2 SASEGT. The CDR3 has 16 residues. Unmatched junction bases numbered 9, after V lost 4 bases and J lost 5 bases. In DNA, the CDR3 is TGTGCCAGCAGTGCGAACCGACTAGCGGGAGAAGACGAGCAGTACTTC. This sequence encodes CASSANRLAGEDEQYF.

V gene TRBV5-1 combines with J gene TRBJ2-1; 7 bases match TRBD2. This CDR3 has 18 amino acids. Germline CDR1 is SGHRS and CDR2 is YFSETQ. J gave up 1 base and V 0 bases, and 10 bases lay outside the gene matches. The CDR3 nucleotides read TGCGCCAGCAGCTTGGATCGGTGGGAGGGCCATTCCTACAATGAGCAGTTCTTC. It yields the protein CASSLDRWEGHSYNEQFF.

Note on this clone: The same CDR3 arises from other DNA sequences in this sample as well. This chain uses TRBV28 with TRBJ2-7, with D hard to call. V was clipped by 2 bases and J by 4 bases, with 9 bases between them. The CDR3 covers 13 residues. The V gene's germline CDR1 is MDHEN and CDR2 SYDVKM. CDR3 amino acids: CASSLGGPYEQYF. DNA for the CDR3: TGTGCCAGCAGTTTAGGCGGCCCATACGAGCAGTACTTC.

The chain couples TRBV7-8 to TRBJ1-2; 10 bases are a match to TRBD1. Germline V gene data show CDR1 as SGHVS and CDR2 as FQNEAQ. The ends lost 5 bases at V and 4 bases at J; junction bases unmatched: 7. The CDR3 spans 15 residues. The CDR3 sequence is CASSPGTGAVYGYTF. In DNA, the CDR3 is TGTGCCAGCAGCCCAGGGACAGGGGCCGTCTATGGCTACACCTTC. The entire variable domain, with the rest obtained from reference TRBV7-8 and TRBJ1-2, is as follows: GAGVSQSPRYKVAKRGQDVALRCDPISGHVSLFWYQQALGQGPEFLTYFQNEAQLDKSGLPSDRFFAERPEGSVSTLKIQRTQQEDSAVYLCASSPGTGAVYGYTFGSGTRLTVV.

This chain uses TRBV2 with TRBJ2-7; 11 positions match TRBD2. With 5 bases clipped from V and 3 bases from J, the junction kept 3 bases outside the gene matches. CDR1 is SNHLY, CDR2 FYNNEI, per germline. The CDR3 is made up of 14 amino acids. Here the CDR3 reads CASSLTSGSYEQYF. CDR3 DNA sequence: TGTGCCAGCAGTCTCACTAGCGGGAGCTACGAGCAGTACTTC.

V gene TRBV19 combines with J gene TRBJ2-1; 8 positions agree with TRBD2. V dropped 5 bases and J dropped 2; count of bases not matched to a gene: 2. Germline assignment: CDR1 LNHDA and CDR2 SQIVND (reference sequence). The CDR3 covers 14 residues. The CDR3, as DNA: TGTGCCAGTAGTCCGGGACTAGCCTACAATGAGCAGTTCTTC. Its translation: CASSPGLAYNEQFF. Filled out from reference TRBV19 and TRBJ2-1, the complete variable domain reads DGGITQSPKYLFRKEGQNVTLSCEQNLNHDAMYWYRQDPGQGLRLIYYSQIVNDFQKGDIAEGYSVSREKKESFPLTVTSAQKNPTAFYLCASSPGLAYNEQFFGPGTRLTVL.

The chain has TRBV5-6 and TRBJ2-6, with TRBD1 as a possible D gene (5 bases). V dropped 0 bases and J dropped 0 bases, with 10 bases sitting between them. CDR3 size: 17 residues. Germline V gene lookup returns CDR1 SGHDT and CDR2 YYEEEE. CDR3 sequence: CASSLGAGISGANVLTF. The CDR3 DNA reads as TGTGCCAGCAGCTTGGGGGCAGGGATCTCTGGGGCCAACGTCCTGACTTTC.

The chain is built from TRBV7-9 and TRBJ2-7, with D tentatively TRBD1 (5 bases). V dropped 1 base and J dropped 6 bases, with 7 bases sitting between them. CDR3 length equals 12 residues. CDR1 is SEHNR, CDR2 FQNEAQ, per germline (reference sequence). CDR3 loop: CASSLVGPEQYF. Written as DNA, the CDR3 is TGTGCCAGCAGCTTAGTGGGGCCCGAGCAGTACTTC.

The DNA for the CDR3 is TGTGCCAGCAGCTTATCTAGCGGGAGGAGAGAGACCCAGTACTTC. Its protein product is CASSLSSGRRETQYF. The V call is TRBV7-9, the J call TRBJ2-5, with 11 bases matching TRBD2. Germline V gene data show CDR1 as SEHNR and CDR2 as FQNEAQ (reference sequence). V lost 2 bases and J lost 4; bases outside the gene matches: 3. The CDR3 extends over 15 amino acids.

As to this clone: A read error may account for a junction end that differs from germline. The chain combines TRBV18 with TRBJ2-7, with TRBD2 identical over 12 bases. This CDR3 spans 16 amino acids. CDR1 and CDR2 (germline): KGHSH, LQKENI. CDR3 protein: CASSQTMTSGSPSYEF. In nucleotides, the CDR3 is TGTGCCAGCTCACAGACGATGACTAGCGGGAGCCCTTCCTACGAATTC.

The V gene is TRBV28, the J gene TRBJ1-5; 9 bases fit TRBD1. Losses at the gene ends were 6 bases for V and 4 bases for J; bases not matched to a gene: 10. The CDR3 runs 16 residues. Germline CDR1 and CDR2: MDHEN and SYDVKM. The CDR3 sequence: CASSTWTGVGNQPQHF. The CDR3 DNA sequence: TGTGCCAGCAGCACATGGACAGGGGTGGGGAATCAGCCCCAGCATTTT.

This clone was seen just once. J is TRBJ2-3 and V is TRBV9, with 10 bases lining up with TRBD2. V lost 0 bases, J lost 0 bases, and 1 base stayed unmatched. Looked up from germline, CDR1 is SGDLS and CDR2 is YYNGEE. This CDR3 is built from 16 residues. CDR3 sequence (DNA): TGTGCCAGCAGCGTAGTAGCGGGAGGCAGCACAGATACGCAGTATTTT. Protein sequence: CASSVVAGGSTDTQYF.